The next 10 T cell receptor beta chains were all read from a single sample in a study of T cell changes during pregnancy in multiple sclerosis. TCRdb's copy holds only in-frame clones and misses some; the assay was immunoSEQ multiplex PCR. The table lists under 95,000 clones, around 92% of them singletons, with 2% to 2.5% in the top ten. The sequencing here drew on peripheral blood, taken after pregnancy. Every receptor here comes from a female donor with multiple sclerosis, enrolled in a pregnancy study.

Here the CDR3 DNA reads TGTGCCAGCAGTTTAACCCCTCCCTACACAGCATCTGCAGCGGGAGTTACCTACGAGCAGTACTTC. Protein product: CASSLTPPYTASAAGVTYEQYF. This chain connects TRBV28 to TRBJ2-7; 8 positions match TRBD2. The CDR3 loop spans 22 amino acids. The germline gives CDR1 MDHEN, CDR2 SYDVKM. V lost 2 bases to trimming and J lost 2 bases; unmatched junction nucleotides: 26.

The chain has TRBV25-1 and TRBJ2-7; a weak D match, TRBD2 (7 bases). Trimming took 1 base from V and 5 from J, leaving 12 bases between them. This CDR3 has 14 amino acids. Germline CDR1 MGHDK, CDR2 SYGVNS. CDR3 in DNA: TGTGCCAGCAGTGAATTGGGGGGGGGCGACGAGCAGTACTTC. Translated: CASSELGGGDEQYF.

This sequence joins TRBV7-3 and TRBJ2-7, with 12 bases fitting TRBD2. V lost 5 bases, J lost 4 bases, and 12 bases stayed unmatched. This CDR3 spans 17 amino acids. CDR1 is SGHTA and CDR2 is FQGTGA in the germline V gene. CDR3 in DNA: TGTGCCAGCAGCCCAAGGGGGGCTAGCGGGGGGGCGTACGAGCAGTACTTC. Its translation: CASSPRGASGGAYEQYF. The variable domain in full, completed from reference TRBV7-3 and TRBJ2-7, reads GAGVSQTPSNKVTEKGKYVELRCDPISGHTALYWYRQSLGQGPEFLIYFQGTGAADDSGLPNDRFFAVRPEGSVSTLKIQRTERGDSAVYLCASSPRGASGGAYEQYFGPGTRLTVT.

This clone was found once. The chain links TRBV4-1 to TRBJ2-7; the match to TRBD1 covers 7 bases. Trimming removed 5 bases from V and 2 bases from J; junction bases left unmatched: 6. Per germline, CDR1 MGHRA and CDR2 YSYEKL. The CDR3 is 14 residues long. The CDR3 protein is CASSDPDRTYEQYF. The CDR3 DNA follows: TGCGCCAGCAGCGACCCGGACAGGACCTACGAGCAGTACTTC.

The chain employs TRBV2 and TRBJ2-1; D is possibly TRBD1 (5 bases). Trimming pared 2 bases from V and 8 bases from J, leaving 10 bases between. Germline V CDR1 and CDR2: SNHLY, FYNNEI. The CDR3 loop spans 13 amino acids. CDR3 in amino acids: CASSETQGDEQFF. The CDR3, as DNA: TGTGCCAGCAGTGAAACCCAGGGCGATGAGCAGTTCTTC.

The CDR3 sequence: CARSGQGDEKLFF. CDR3 sequence (DNA): TGTGCCAGATCCGGACAGGGTGACGAAAAACTGTTTTTT. This chain joins TRBV2 and TRBJ1-4; 8 nucleotides match TRBD1. The CDR3 extends over 13 amino acids. Per germline, CDR1 SNHLY and CDR2 FYNNEI. Unmatched junction bases numbered 8, after V lost 9 bases and J lost 8 bases.

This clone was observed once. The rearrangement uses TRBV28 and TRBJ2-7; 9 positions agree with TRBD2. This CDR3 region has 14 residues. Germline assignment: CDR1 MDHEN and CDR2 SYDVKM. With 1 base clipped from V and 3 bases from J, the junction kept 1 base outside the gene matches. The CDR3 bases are TGTGCCAGCAGTTTATTAGCGGGAGTCTACGAGCAGTACTTC. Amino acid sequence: CASSLLAGVYEQYF.

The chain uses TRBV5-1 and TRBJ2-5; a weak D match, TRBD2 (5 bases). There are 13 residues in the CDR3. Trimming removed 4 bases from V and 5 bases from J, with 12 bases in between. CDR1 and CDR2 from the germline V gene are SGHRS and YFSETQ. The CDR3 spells CASSQPGGETQYF. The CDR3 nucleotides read TGCGCCAGCAGCCAACCGGGCGGGGAGACCCAGTACTTC.

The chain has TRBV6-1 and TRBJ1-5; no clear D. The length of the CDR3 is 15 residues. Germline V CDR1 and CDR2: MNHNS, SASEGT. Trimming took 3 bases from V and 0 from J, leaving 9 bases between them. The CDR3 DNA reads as TGTGCCAGCAGTGAGAACTCGTATAGCAATCAGCCCCAGCATTTT. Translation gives CASSENSYSNQPQHF.

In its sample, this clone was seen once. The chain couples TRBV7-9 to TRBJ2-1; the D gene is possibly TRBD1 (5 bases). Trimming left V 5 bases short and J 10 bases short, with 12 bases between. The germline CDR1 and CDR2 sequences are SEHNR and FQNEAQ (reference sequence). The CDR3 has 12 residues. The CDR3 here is CASSPQVREQFF. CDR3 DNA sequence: TGTGCCAGCAGCCCACAGGTGAGGGAGCAGTTCTTC.